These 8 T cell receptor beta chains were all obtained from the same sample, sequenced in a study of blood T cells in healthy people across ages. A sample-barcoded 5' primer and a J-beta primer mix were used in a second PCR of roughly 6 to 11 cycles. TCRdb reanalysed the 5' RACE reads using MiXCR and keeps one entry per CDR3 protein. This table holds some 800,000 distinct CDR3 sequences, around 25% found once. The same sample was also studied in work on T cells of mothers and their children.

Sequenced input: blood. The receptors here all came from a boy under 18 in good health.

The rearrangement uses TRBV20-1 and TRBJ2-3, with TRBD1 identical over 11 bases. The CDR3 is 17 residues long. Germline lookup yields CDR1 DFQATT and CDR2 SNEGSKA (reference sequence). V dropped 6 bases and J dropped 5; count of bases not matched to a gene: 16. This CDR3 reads CSATHLPGTGGIDTQYF. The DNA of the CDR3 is TGCAGTGCGACCCACCTCCCCGGGACAGGGGGGATAGATACGCAGTATTTT.

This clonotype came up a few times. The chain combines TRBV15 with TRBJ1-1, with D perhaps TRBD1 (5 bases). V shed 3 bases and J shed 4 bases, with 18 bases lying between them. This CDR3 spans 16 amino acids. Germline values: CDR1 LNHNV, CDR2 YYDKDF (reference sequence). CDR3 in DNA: TGTGCCACCAGCAGCCCATCGGGGCGTCCAGGCACTGAAGCTTTCTTT. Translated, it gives CATSSPSGRPGTEAFF.

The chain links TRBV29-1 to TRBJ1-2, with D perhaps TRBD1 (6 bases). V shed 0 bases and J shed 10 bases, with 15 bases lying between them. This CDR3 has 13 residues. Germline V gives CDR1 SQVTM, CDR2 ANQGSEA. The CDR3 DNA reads TGCAGCGTTGAAGAAATGCCAGGGGAAGACTACACCTTC. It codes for CSVEEMPGEDYTF. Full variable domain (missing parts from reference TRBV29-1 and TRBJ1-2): SAVISQKPSRDICQRGTSLTIQCQVDSQVTMMFWYRQQPGQSLTLIATANQGSEATYESGFVIDKFPISRPNLTFSTLTVSNMSPEDSSIYLCSVEEMPGEDYTFGSGTRLTVV.

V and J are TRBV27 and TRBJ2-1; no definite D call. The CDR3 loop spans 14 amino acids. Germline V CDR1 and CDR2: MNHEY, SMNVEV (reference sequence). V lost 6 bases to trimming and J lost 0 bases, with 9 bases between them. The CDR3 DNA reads TGTGCCAGCAGAAGAATATTCTCCTACAATGAGCAGTTCTTC. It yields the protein CASRRIFSYNEQFF.

The CDR3 DNA follows: TGCAGTGCTAGCGACCTACTAGGCGATCAGCCCCAGCATTTT. Protein: CSASDLLGDQPQHF. This sequence joins TRBV20-1 and TRBJ1-5; D remains unclear. V lost 3 bases and J lost 5, with 14 bases in between. CDR1 DFQATT and CDR2 SNEGSKA come from the germline V gene (reference sequence). This CDR3 has 14 residues.

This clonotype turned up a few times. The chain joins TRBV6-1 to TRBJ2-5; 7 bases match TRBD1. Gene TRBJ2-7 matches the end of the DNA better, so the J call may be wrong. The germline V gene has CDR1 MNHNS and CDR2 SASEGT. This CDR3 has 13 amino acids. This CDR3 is CASRRTGADEQYF. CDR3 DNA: TGTGCCAGCAGGAGGACAGGCGCCGACGAGCAGTACTTC.

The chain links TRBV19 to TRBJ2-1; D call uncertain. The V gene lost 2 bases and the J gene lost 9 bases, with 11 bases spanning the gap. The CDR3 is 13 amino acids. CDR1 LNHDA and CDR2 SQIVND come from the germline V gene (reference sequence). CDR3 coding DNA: TGTGCCAGTAGTATATTGGCCTCCCCTGAGCAGTTCTTC. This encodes CASSILASPEQFF.

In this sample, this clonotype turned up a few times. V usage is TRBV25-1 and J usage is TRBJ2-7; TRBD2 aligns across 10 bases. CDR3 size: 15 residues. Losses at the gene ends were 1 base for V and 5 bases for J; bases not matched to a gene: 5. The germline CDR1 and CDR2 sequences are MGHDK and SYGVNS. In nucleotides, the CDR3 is TGTGCCAGCAGTGAATCTAGCGGGAGTTTGAACGAGCAGTACTTC. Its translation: CASSESSGSLNEQYF.